This TCR beta chain was profiled in a study of T cells after yellow fever vaccination. Overall study results and limits: A limited proportion of clonotypes was detected within both the CD4 and CD8 compartments. FACS-sorted repertoires could harbor abundant contaminating bulk-population clonotypes.

The CDR3 runs 16 residues. Per germline, CDR1 MNHEY and CDR2 SMNVEV (reference sequence). V lost 5 bases to trimming and J lost 4 bases, with 19 bases between them. The study made its TCR cDNA through 5'RACE template switching. That step introduced a universal primer site along with UMIs. TCRdb used MiXCR to reprocess the 5' RACE reads, holding one entry per CDR3 protein. The sample lists around 590,000 distinct CDR3 sequences, roughly an eighth seen once, with 15% in the top ten. As concerns this clonotype: Antigen unknown.

V and J are TRBV27 and TRBJ2-3, with D maybe TRBD2 (6 bases). The specimen was PBMCs, collected on the day of the yellow fever booster vaccination. The source of this sequence is a young man who received the YFV17D yellow fever vaccine. The CDR3 bases are TGTGCCAGCAGTCCCAGGGACTGGAGAGACCCAGATACGCAGTATTTT. This translates into CASSPRDWRDPDTQYF.